This T cell receptor (beta chain) came from a study of blood T cell repertoires in COVID-19. The protocol was immunoSEQ multiplex PCR, while the TCRdb copy is restricted to in-frame clones and leaves out a portion. Of roughly 100,000 clones in the sample, around 90% were seen once. The Seattle site enrolled patients during active infection and followed them longitudinally. The germline V gene encodes CDR1 MNHNY and CDR2 SVGAGI (reference sequence). V was cut by 0 bases and J by 5 bases, with 8 bases left in between. The CDR3 runs 14 residues. This clone was found a few times. Sequenced input: peripheral blood. The clonotype was recovered from a woman in her forties or fifties with COVID-19, enrolled during active disease. The chain carries TRBV6-6 and TRBJ1-5, with D hard to call. Here the CDR3 reads CASSYSRPDQPQHF. CDR3 DNA: TGTGCCAGCAGTTACTCTCGTCCCGATCAGCCCCAGCATTTT.